This TCR beta chain originates from a study of blood T cell repertoires in COVID-19. Across the study: There were acute and convalescent COVID-19 samples, and they came from the United States, Italy and Spain. T cells, B-cell-depleted T cells, or PBMCs supplied cDNA or gDNA.

Germline V lookup: CDR1 SNHLY, CDR2 FYNNEI. The CDR3 spans 15 residues. Trimming removed 3 bases at V and 1 base at J, with 10 bases between. Authors' methods: The authors estimated nucleated cell counts from reference gene primer amplification. Sequenced by immunoSEQ multiplex PCR; TCRdb stores in-frame clones only, minus some. The DNA gave D and trimming, while V, J and clone size come from that table. The sample holds about 160,000 clones, approximately 80% seen once. The receptor comes from a woman at least 80 years old with acute or convalescent COVID-19. J is TRBJ1-5 and V is TRBV2; D is ambiguous. The specimen was peripheral blood. The CDR3 loop reads CASSETTFSNQPQHF. CDR3 coding DNA: TGTGCCAGCAGTGAGACAACCTTCAGCAATCAGCCCCAGCATTTT.